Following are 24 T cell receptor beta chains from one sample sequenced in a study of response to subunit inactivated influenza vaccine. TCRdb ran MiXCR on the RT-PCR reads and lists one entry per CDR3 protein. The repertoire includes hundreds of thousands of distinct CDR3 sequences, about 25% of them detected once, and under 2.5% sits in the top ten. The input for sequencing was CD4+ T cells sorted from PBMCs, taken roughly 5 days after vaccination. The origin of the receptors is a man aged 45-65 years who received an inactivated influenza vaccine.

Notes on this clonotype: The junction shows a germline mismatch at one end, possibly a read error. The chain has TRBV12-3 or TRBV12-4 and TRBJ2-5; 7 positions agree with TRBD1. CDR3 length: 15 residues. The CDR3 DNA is TGTGCCGGCAGTCCGATGGGCCAGGGGGTTGAGACCCAGTACTTC. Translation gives CAGSPMGQGVETQYF.

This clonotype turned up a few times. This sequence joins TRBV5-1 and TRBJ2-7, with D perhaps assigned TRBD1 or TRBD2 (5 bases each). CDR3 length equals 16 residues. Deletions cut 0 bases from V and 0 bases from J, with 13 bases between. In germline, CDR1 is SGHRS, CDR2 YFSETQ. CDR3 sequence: CASSLAGQGSSYEQYF. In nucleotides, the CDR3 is TGCGCCAGCAGCTTGGCGGGGCAGGGCTCCTCCTACGAGCAGTACTTC. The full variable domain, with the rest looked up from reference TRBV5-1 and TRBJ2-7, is KAGVTQTPRYLIKTRGQQVTLSCSPISGHRSVSWYQQTPGQGLQFLFEYFSETQRNKGNFPGRFSGRQFSNSRSEMNVSTLELGDSALYLCASSLAGQGSSYEQYFGPGTRLTVT.

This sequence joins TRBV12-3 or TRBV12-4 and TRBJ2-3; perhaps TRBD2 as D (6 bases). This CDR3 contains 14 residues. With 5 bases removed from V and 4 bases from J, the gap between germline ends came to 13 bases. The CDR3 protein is CASSKTSRADTQYF. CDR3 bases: TGTGCCAGCAGTAAGACTAGTCGGGCAGATACGCAGTATTTT.

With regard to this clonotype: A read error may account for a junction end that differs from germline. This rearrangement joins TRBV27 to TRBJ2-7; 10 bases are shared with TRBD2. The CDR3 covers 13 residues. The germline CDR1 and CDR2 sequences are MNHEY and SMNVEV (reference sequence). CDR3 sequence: CASRGLALYEKYF. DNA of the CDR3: TGTGCCAGCAGGGGACTAGCGCTCTACGAGAAGTACTTC.

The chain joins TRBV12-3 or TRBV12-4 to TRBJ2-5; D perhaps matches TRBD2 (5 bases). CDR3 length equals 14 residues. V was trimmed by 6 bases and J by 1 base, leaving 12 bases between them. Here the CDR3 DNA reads TGTGCCAGCAGCTTGGACTGGTCCCAAGAGACCCAGTACTTC. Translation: CASSLDWSQETQYF.

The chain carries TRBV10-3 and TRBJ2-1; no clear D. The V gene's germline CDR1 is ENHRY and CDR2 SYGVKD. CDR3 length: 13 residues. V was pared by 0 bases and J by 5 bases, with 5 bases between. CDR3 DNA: TGTGCCATCAGTGAGTCAGGAGACAATGAGCAGTTCTTC. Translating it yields CAISESGDNEQFF.

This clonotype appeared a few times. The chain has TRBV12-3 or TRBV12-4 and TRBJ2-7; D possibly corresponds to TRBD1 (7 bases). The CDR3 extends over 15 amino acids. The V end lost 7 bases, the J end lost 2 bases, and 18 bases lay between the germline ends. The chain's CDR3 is CASTAGHRGTYEQYF. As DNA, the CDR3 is TGTGCCAGCACCGCGGGGCACAGGGGCACCTACGAGCAGTACTTC.

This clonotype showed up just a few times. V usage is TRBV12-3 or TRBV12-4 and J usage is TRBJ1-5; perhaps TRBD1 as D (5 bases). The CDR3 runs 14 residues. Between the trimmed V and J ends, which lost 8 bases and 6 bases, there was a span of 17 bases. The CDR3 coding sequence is TGTGCCAGCGGACGCTGGGGGTCGGGTCAGCCCCAGCATTTT. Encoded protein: CASGRWGSGQPQHF.

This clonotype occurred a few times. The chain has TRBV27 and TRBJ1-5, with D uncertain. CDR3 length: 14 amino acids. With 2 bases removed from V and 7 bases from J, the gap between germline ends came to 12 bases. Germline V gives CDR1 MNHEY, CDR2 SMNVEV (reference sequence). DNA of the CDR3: TGTGCCAGCAGTTTAACCCCTTACGGACAGCCCCAGCATTTT. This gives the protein CASSLTPYGQPQHF.

DNA of the CDR3: TGTGCCAGCAGCTATAGGACAGGGGGATTCCTCTACGAGCAGTACTTC. Protein sequence: CASSYRTGGFLYEQYF. The genes are TRBV28 and TRBJ2-7, with 10 bases lining up with TRBD1. The trim removed 6 bases at V and 3 bases at J, leaving 11 bases unmatched. The CDR3 runs 16 residues. Germline assignment: CDR1 MDHEN and CDR2 SYDVKM.

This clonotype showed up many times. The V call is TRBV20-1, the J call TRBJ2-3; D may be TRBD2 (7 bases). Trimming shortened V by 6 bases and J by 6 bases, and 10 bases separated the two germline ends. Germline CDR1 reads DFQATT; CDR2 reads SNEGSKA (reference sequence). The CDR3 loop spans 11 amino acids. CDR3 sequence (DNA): TGCAGTGCCGCGGGGGCCGATACGCAGTATTTT. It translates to CSAAGADTQYF.

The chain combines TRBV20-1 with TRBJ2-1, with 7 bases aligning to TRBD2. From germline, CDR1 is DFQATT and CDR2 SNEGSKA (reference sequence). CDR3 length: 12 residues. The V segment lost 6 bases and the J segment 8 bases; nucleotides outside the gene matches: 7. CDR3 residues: CSAKRLADEQFF. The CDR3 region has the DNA TGCAGTGCCAAAAGACTAGCTGATGAGCAGTTCTTC.

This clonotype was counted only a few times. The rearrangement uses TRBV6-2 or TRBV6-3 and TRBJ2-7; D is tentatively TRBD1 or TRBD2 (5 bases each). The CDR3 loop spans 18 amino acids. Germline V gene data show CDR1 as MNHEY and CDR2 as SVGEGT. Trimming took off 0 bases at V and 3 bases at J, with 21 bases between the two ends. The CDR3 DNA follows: TGTGCCAGCAGTTACTCGAGGGCCTTCGGGGCGACAATCTACGAGCAGTACTTC. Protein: CASSYSRAFGATIYEQYF.

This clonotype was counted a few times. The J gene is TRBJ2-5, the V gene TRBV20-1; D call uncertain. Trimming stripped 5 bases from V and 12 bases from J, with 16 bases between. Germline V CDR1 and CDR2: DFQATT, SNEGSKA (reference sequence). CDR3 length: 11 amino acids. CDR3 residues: CSAQDTPDEYF. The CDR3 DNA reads TGCAGTGCTCAAGACACCCCCGATGAGTACTTC.

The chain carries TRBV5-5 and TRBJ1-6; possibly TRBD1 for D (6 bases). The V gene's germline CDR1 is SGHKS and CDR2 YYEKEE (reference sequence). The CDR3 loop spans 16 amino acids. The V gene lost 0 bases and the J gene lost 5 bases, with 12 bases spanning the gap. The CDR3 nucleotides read TGTGCCAGCAGCTTGGTTCGGGACACTAATAATTCACCCCTCCACTTT. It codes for CASSLVRDTNNSPLHF.

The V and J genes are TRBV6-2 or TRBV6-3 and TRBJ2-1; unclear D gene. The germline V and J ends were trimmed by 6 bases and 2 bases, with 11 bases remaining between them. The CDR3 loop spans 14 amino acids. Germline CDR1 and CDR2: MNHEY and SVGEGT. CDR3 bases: TGTGCCAGCAGGAGAGACAAAACCTACAATGAGCAGTTCTTC. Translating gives CASRRDKTYNEQFF.

In nucleotides, the CDR3 is TGCAGTGCTACAGCGGGGGGGCCAGGAGATACGCAGTATTTT. Protein product: CSATAGGPGDTQYF. The gene calls are TRBV20-1 and TRBJ2-3; 10 nucleotides agree with TRBD2. This CDR3 comprises 14 residues. Looked up from germline, CDR1 is DFQATT and CDR2 is SNEGSKA (reference sequence). J was trimmed by 5 bases and V by 4 bases; bases with no gene match: 6.

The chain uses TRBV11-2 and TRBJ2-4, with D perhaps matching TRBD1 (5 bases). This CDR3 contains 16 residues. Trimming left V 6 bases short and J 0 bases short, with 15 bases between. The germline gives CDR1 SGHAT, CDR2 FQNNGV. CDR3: CASRALRGQAKNIQYF. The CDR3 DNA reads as TGTGCCAGCAGGGCACTCAGAGGACAAGCCAAAAACATTCAGTACTTC.

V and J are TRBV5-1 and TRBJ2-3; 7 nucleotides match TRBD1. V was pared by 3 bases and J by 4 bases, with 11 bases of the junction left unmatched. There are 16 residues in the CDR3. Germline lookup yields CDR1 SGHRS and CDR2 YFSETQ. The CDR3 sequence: CASSSGQTPESDTQYF. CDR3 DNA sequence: TGCGCCAGCAGCTCGGGACAGACCCCGGAGTCAGATACGCAGTATTTT.

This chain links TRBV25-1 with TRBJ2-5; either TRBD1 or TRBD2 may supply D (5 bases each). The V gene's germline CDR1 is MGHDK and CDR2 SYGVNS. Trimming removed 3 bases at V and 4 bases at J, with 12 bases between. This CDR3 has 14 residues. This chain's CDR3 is CASSERAGRETQYF. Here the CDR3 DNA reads TGTGCCAGCAGTGAGAGGGCAGGGCGAGAGACCCAGTACTTC.

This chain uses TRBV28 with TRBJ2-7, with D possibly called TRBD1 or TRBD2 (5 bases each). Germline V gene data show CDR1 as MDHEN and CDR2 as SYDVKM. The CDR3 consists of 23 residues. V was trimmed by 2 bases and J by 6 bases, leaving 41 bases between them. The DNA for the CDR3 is TGTGCCAGCAGTTTAGCCCCTGCGGTTGGACGGGCAGGGATGCTGAGGGGTATGTCCGAGCAGTACTTC. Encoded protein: CASSLAPAVGRAGMLRGMSEQYF.

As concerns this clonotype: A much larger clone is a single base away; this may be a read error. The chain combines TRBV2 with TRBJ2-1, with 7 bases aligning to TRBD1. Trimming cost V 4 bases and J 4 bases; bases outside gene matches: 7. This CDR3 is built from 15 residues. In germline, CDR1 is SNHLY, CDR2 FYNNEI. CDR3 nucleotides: TGTGCCAGCAGTGTAATAGGGGGCAGATACAATGAGCAGTTCTTC. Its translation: CASSVIGGRYNEQFF.

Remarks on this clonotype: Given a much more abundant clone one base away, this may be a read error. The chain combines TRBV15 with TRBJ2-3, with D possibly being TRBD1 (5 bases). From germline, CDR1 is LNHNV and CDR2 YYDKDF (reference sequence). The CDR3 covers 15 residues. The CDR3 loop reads CPTSRAPTETDTQYF. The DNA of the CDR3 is TGTCCCACCAGCAGAGCCCCGACAGAAACAGATACGCAGTATTTT.

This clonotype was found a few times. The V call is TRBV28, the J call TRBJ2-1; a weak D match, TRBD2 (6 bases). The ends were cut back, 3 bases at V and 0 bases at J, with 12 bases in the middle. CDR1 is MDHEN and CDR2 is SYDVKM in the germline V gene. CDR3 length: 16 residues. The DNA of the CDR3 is TGTGCCAGCAGTTTGGACTACTCGAGCTCCTACAATGAGCAGTTCTTC. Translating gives CASSLDYSSSYNEQFF.